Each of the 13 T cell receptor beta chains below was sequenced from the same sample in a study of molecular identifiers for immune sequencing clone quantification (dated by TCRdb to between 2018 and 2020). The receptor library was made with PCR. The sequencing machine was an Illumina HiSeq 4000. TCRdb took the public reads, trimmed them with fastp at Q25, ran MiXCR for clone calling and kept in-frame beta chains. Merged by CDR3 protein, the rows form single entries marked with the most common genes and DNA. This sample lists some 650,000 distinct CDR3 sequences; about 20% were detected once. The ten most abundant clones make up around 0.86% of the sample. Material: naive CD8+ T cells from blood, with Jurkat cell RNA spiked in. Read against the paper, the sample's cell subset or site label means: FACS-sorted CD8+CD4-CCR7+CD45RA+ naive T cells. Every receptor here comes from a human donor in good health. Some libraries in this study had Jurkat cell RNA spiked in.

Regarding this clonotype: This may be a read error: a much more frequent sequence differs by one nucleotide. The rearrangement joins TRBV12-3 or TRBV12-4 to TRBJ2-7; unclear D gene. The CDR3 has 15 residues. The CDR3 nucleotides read TGTGCCATCAGTCCAACGGACCGGCGCCCCTACGAGCAGTACTTC. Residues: CAISPTDRRPYEQYF.

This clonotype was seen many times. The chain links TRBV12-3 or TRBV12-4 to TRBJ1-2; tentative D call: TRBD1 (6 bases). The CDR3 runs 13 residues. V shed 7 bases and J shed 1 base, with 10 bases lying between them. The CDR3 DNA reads TGTGCCAGCACTCCGGACAGTAACTATGGCTACACCTTC. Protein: CASTPDSNYGYTF.

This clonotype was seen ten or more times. CDR3: CASSAQTDPDGGEQYF. The CDR3, as DNA: TGTGCCAGCAGCGCTCAGACGGACCCAGATGGTGGCGAGCAGTACTTC. This sequence joins TRBV5-4 and TRBJ2-7; D not certain. The CDR3 has 16 residues. The V end lost 4 bases, the J end lost 6 bases, and 23 bases lay between the germline ends. Germline-derived CDR1 and CDR2 are SGHNT and YYREEE (reference sequence).

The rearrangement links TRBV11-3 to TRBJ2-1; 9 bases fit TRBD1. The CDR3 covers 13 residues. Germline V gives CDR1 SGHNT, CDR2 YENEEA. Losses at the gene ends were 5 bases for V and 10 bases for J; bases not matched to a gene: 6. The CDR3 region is CASSLNRGREQFF. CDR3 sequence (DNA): TGTGCCAGCAGCCTAAACAGGGGGCGAGAGCAGTTCTTC. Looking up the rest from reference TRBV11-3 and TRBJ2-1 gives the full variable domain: EAGVVQSPRYKIIEKKQPVAFWCNPISGHNTLYWYLQNLGQGPELLIRYENEEAVDDSQLPKDRFSAERLKGVDSTLKIQPAELGDSAVYLCASSLNRGREQFFGPGTRLTVL.

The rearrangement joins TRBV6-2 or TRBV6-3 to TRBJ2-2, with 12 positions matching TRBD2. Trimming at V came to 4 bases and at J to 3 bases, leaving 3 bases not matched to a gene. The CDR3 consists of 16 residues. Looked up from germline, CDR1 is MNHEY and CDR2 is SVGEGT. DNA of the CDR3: TGTGCCAGCAGTTCCCTAGCGGGGGGGTACACCGGGGAGCTGTTTTTT. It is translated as CASSSLAGGYTGELFF.

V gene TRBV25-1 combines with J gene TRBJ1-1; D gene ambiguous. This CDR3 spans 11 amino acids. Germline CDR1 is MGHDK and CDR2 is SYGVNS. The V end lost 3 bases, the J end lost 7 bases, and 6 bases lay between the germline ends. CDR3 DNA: TGTGCCAGCAGTGATGAAGGTGAAGCTTTCTTT. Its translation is CASSDEGEAFF. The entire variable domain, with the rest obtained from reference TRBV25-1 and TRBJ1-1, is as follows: EADIYQTPRYLVIGTGKKITLECSQTMGHDKMYWYQQDPGMELHLIHYSYGVNSTEKGDLSSESTVSRIRTEHFPLTLESARPSHTSQYLCASSDEGEAFFGQGTRLTVV.

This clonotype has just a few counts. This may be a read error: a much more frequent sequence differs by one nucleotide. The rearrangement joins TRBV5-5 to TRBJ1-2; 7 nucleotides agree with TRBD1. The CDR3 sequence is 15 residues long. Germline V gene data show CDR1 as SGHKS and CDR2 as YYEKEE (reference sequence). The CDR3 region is CASYPSGQPNYGYAF. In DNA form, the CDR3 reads TGTGCCAGCTATCCGTCGGGACAGCCAAACTATGGCTACGCCTTC.

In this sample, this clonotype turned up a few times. The CDR3 DNA reads TGTGCCAGTAGTACTGGACAGGGGGCTTTTCTCTTACGAGGGGAGCTGTTTTTT. It specifies CASSTGQGAFLLRGELFF. This rearrangement joins TRBV19 to TRBJ2-2; 11 bases are a match to TRBD1. The junction had 15 bases not matched to a gene; V was cut back by 4 bases and J by 8 bases. The CDR3 covers 18 residues. Germline V CDR1 and CDR2: LNHDA, SQIVND (reference sequence). Full variable domain (remainder filled in from reference TRBV19 and TRBJ2-2): DGGITQSPKYLFRKEGQNVTLSCEQNLNHDAMYWYRQDPGQGLRLIYYSQIVNDFQKGDIAEGYSVSREKKESFPLTVTSAQKNPTAFYLCASSTGQGAFLLRGELFFGEGSRLTVL.

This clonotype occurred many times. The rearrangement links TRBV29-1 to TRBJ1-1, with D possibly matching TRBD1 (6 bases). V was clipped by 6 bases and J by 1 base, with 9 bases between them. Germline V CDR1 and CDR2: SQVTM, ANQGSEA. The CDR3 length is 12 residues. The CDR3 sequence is CSVARGNTEAFF. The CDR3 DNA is TGCAGCGTAGCCAGGGGGAACACTGAAGCTTTCTTT.

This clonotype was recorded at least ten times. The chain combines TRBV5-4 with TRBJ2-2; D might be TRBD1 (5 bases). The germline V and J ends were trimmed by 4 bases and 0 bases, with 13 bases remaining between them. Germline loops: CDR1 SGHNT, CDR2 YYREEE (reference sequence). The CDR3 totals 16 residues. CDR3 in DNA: TGTGCCAGCAGCCCCCTGGACATCGCGAACACCGGGGAGCTGTTTTTT. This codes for CASSPLDIANTGELFF.

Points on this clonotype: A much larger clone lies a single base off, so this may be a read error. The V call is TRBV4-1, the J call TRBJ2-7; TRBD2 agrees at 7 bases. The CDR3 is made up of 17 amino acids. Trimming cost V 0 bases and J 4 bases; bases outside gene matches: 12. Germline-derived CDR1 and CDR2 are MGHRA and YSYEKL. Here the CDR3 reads CASSQELTQAGSYEQYF. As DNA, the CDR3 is TGCGCCAGCAGCCAAGAACTCACCCAAGCGGGGTCGTACGAGCAGTACTTC.

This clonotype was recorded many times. The CDR3 DNA is TGTGCCAGCAGTTTGCAGGGGCTCCTTAGCTCCTACAATGAGCAGTTCTTC. Its translation is CASSLQGLLSSYNEQFF. This chain connects TRBV11-2 to TRBJ2-1; D is perhaps TRBD1 (6 bases). The CDR3 has 17 amino acids. The V gene lost 6 bases and the J gene lost 0 bases, with 18 bases spanning the gap. Germline V CDR1 and CDR2: SGHAT, FQNNGV.

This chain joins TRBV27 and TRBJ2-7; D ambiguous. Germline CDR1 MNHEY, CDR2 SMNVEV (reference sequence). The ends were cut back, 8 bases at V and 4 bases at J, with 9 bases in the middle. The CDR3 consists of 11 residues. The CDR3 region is CASCLGYEQYF. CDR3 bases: TGTGCCAGCTGCCTCGGTTACGAGCAGTACTTC.